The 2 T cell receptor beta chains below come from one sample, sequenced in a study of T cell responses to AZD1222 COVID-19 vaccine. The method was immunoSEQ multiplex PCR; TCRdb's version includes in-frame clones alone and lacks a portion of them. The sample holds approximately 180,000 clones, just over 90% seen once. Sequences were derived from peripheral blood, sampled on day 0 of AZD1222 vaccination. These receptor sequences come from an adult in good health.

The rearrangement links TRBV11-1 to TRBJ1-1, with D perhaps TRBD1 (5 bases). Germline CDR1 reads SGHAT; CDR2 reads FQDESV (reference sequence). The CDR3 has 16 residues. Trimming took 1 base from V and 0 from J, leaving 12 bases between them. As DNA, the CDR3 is TGTGCCAGCAGCTTAGTGGGGCAGCCTATGAACACTGAAGCTTTCTTT. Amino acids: CASSLVGQPMNTEAFF.

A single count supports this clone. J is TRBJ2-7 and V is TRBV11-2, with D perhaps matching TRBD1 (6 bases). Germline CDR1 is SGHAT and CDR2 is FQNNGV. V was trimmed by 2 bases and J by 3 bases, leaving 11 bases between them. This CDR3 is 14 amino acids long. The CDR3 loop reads CASSLRGWGYEQYF. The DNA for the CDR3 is TGTGCCAGCAGCTTAAGGGGGTGGGGCTACGAGCAGTACTTC.